The 20 T cell receptor beta chains reported below all come from one sample, sequenced in a study of graft-versus-host responses after intestinal transplantation. Their recognized antigens are unknown. The protocol was immunoSEQ multiplex PCR, while the TCRdb copy is restricted to in-frame clones and leaves out a portion. The table has tens of thousands of clones, 83% seen once. Material: unstimulated CD8+ T cells sorted from spleen or lymph node cells, obtained before intestinal transplant. These receptors were obtained from a human donor who received an intestinal transplant.

V usage is TRBV12-5 and J usage is TRBJ2-7; TRBD1 matches at 8 bases. V lost 2 bases and J lost 0; bases outside the gene matches: 12. This CDR3 has 18 residues. Germline V gene data show CDR1 as LGHNT and CDR2 as FRNRAP. Here the CDR3 DNA reads TGTGCTAGTGGTTTGACCGCCGTTCAGGGGGCCCTCTCCTACGAGCAGTACTTC. Translated: CASGLTAVQGALSYEQYF.

The genes are TRBV5-1 and TRBJ2-7; no clear D gene. This CDR3 has 13 amino acids. V was clipped by 4 bases and J by 6 bases, with 14 bases between them. The germline V gene has CDR1 SGHRS and CDR2 YFSETQ. The CDR3 reads CASSPGSPIEQYF. The CDR3 nucleotides read TGCGCCAGCAGCCCCGGATCACCGATCGAGCAGTACTTC.

The V and J genes are TRBV7-8 and TRBJ2-1, with 9 positions matching TRBD1. V was clipped by 2 bases and J by 3 bases; unmatched bases: 2. The CDR3 runs 15 residues. The germline V gene encodes CDR1 SGHVS and CDR2 FQNEAQ. For the CDR3, the DNA is TGTGCCAGCAGCTTACCGGGACAGGGCTACAATGAGCAGTTCTTC. Its translation is CASSLPGQGYNEQFF.

The V call is TRBV5-6, the J call TRBJ2-1, with 16 bases matching TRBD2. J lost 0 bases, V lost 6 bases, and 6 bases had no gene match. Germline V gene lookup returns CDR1 SGHDT and CDR2 YYEEEE. This CDR3 is 18 amino acids long. DNA of the CDR3: TGTGCCAGCAACCCGGGGACTAGCGGGAGGGCCTCCTACAATGAGCAGTTCTTC. It specifies CASNPGTSGRASYNEQFF.

The rearrangement links TRBV2 to TRBJ1-2; D perhaps matches TRBD1 (6 bases). The CDR3 is 15 amino acids. Germline V gene sequence: CDR1 SNHLY, CDR2 FYNNEI. Trimming took 2 bases from V and 1 from J, leaving 11 bases between them. The CDR3 bases are TGTGCCAGCAGTGAAACAGGGATGGGTAACTATGGCTACACCTTC. Protein sequence: CASSETGMGNYGYTF.

The CDR3 spells CASHALESYEQYF. CDR3 coding DNA: TGTGCCAGCCATGCTCTAGAGTCCTACGAGCAGTACTTC. The chain employs TRBV28 and TRBJ2-7; no definite D call. This CDR3 spans 13 amino acids. V was cut by 8 bases and J by 1 base, with 12 bases left in between. CDR1 MDHEN and CDR2 SYDVKM come from the germline V gene.

The J gene is TRBJ2-6, the V gene TRBV5-4, with D uncertain. V gave up 5 bases and J gave up 1 base, with 10 bases separating them. Germline V lookup: CDR1 SGHNT, CDR2 YYREEE (reference sequence). This CDR3 is 15 amino acids long. CDR3 residues: CASRLHGSGANVLTF. The CDR3 nucleotides are TGTGCCAGCAGGTTACACGGGTCTGGGGCCAACGTCCTGACTTTC. Variable domain in full (rest from reference TRBV5-4 and TRBJ2-6): ETGVTQSPTHLIKTRGQQVTLRCSSQSGHNTVSWYQQALGQGPQFIFQYYREEENGRGNFPPRFSGLQFPNYSSELNVNALELDDSALYLCASRLHGSGANVLTFGAGSRLTVL.

The rearrangement links TRBV5-5 to TRBJ2-7, with 8 bases matching TRBD1. The V gene end was trimmed by 4 bases and the J gene end by 4 bases; junction bases not matched to a gene: 10. The germline V gene has CDR1 SGHKS and CDR2 YYEKEE (reference sequence). The CDR3 spans 15 residues. CDR3 loop: CASSPGQGAGYEQYF. The CDR3 region has the DNA TGTGCCAGCAGCCCCGGGCAGGGGGCCGGGTACGAGCAGTACTTC. The whole variable domain, remainder taken from reference TRBV5-5 and TRBJ2-7, is DAGVTQSPTHLIKTRGQQVTLRCSPISGHKSVSWYQQVLGQGPQFIFQYYEKEERGRGNFPDRFSARQFPNYSSELNVNALLLGDSALYLCASSPGQGAGYEQYFGPGTRLTVT.

The chain has TRBV10-3 and TRBJ2-1; perhaps TRBD2 as D (5 bases). Per the germline V gene, CDR1 is ENHRY and CDR2 is SYGVKD. The CDR3 runs to 18 residues. V shed 8 bases and J shed 1 base, with 24 bases lying between them. The CDR3 reads CAILLETRGWPSYNEQFF. The CDR3 nucleotides are TGTGCCATCTTACTTGAGACTCGCGGGTGGCCTTCCTACAATGAGCAGTTCTTC.

This chain links TRBV9 with TRBJ1-1; no firm D call. The CDR3 contains 14 residues. V was cut by 3 bases and J by 4 bases, with 13 bases left in between. Germline V lookup: CDR1 SGDLS, CDR2 YYNGEE. The CDR3 sequence is CASSDWGGGTEAFF. The CDR3, as DNA: TGTGCCAGCAGCGACTGGGGAGGTGGCACTGAAGCTTTCTTT. Filled out from reference TRBV9 and TRBJ1-1, the complete variable domain reads DSGVTQTPKHLITATGQRVTLRCSPRSGDLSVYWYQQSLDQGLQFLIQYYNGEERAKGNILERFSAQQFPDLHSELNLSSLELGDSALYFCASSDWGGGTEAFFGQGTRLTVV.

This chain connects TRBV4-1 to TRBJ2-1, with 11 bases that match TRBD1. This CDR3 contains 15 residues. The germline V gene encodes CDR1 MGHRA and CDR2 YSYEKL. Unmatched junction bases numbered 1, after V lost 0 bases and J lost 6 bases. The CDR3 coding sequence is TGCGCCAGCAGCCAAGAGGACAGGGGGCCCAATGAGCAGTTCTTC. Its translation is CASSQEDRGPNEQFF.

This clone was detected only once. This sequence joins TRBV25-1 and TRBJ2-7; the D gene is possibly TRBD1 (6 bases). V was shortened by 0 bases and J by 1 base, with 13 bases between the two germline ends. Germline V gives CDR1 MGHDK, CDR2 SYGVNS. The CDR3 is 16 amino acids. The CDR3 here is CASSEYFVGGSYEQYF. The CDR3 nucleotides read TGTGCCAGCAGTGAATATTTCGTAGGGGGATCCTACGAGCAGTACTTC.

The chain carries TRBV4-1 and TRBJ1-5; TRBD1 is a possible D gene (6 bases). The germline V and J ends were trimmed by 0 bases and 2 bases, with 11 bases remaining between them. Germline V gene data show CDR1 as MGHRA and CDR2 as YSYEKL. The CDR3 runs to 16 residues. Here the CDR3 reads CASSQEQGLGNQPQHF. In DNA form, the CDR3 reads TGCGCCAGCAGCCAAGAGCAGGGGTTAGGCAATCAGCCCCAGCATTTT.

The chain's CDR3 is CASSPRDRVLDEQYF. The CDR3 DNA is TGTGCCAGCAGTCCCAGAGACAGGGTGCTCGACGAGCAGTACTTC. The chain has TRBV2 and TRBJ2-7, with 7 bases identical to TRBD1. This CDR3 region has 15 residues. With V trimmed by 5 bases and J by 5 bases, 12 bases remained unmatched. CDR1 SNHLY and CDR2 FYNNEI come from the germline V gene.

The rearrangement links TRBV2 to TRBJ2-3, with D tentatively TRBD2 (5 bases). Trimming removed 7 bases from V and 2 bases from J, with 10 bases in between. The CDR3 contains 13 residues. Germline V gene sequence: CDR1 SNHLY, CDR2 FYNNEI. CDR3 DNA: TGTGCCAGCAACGGGATTACCACAGATACGCAGTATTTT. Protein: CASNGITTDTQYF.

The chain has TRBV27 and TRBJ2-2, with TRBD2 as a possible D gene (6 bases). The CDR3 spans 13 residues. The ends were cut back, 6 bases at V and 5 bases at J, with 10 bases in the middle. Germline V gives CDR1 MNHEY, CDR2 SMNVEV (reference sequence). The CDR3 nucleotides are TGTGCCAGCAGCAGACTAGGGACCGGGGAGCTGTTTTTT. As protein: CASSRLGTGELFF.

The chain combines TRBV6-5 with TRBJ1-5; TRBD1 matches 7 bases. This CDR3 is 16 amino acids long. In germline, CDR1 is MNHEY, CDR2 SVGAGI. With 4 bases clipped from V and 4 bases from J, the junction kept 10 bases outside the gene matches. CDR3 region: CASSSLQGNGNQPQHF. The DNA of the CDR3 is TGTGCCAGCAGTTCACTACAGGGGAACGGGAATCAGCCCCAGCATTTT.

This chain connects TRBV29-1 to TRBJ1-1, with D perhaps TRBD1 (5 bases). CDR1 is SQVTM and CDR2 is ANQGSEA in the germline V gene. The CDR3 has 14 residues. The V end lost 2 bases, the J end lost 4 bases, and 14 bases lay between the germline ends. Here the CDR3 DNA reads TGCAGCGTTGAACAGGGACTCTTACCCACTGAAGCTTTCTTT. Residues: CSVEQGLLPTEAFF.

This clone was counted a few times. The chain combines TRBV27 with TRBJ2-3; 9 bases align to TRBD2. The V gene end was trimmed by 10 bases and the J gene end by 4 bases; junction bases not matched to a gene: 9. The CDR3 consists of 14 residues. Germline V gene sequence: CDR1 MNHEY, CDR2 SMNVEV (reference sequence). The CDR3 DNA is TGTGCCACCCAGGGGCGGGGGGGGGCAGATACGCAGTATTTT. Translation: CATQGRGGADTQYF.

V usage is TRBV10-1 and J usage is TRBJ2-1; D is uncertain. With 0 bases removed from V and 1 base from J, the gap between germline ends came to 13 bases. The germline gives CDR1 WNHNN, CDR2 SYGVQD (reference sequence). CDR3 length equals 17 residues. This chain's CDR3 is CASSESRMIGSYNEQFF. The CDR3 nucleotides are TGCGCCAGCAGTGAGTCGAGGATGATTGGATCCTACAATGAGCAGTTCTTC.